The rows below give T cell receptor beta chains drawn from one sample of a study of early T cells in non-severe SARS-CoV-2 infection. TCRdb fed the 5' RACE reads into MiXCR, producing one record per CDR3 protein. The sample gives some 30,000 distinct CDR3 sequences, around 5.2% of which show up once; over 2.5% is in the top ten. What was sequenced was whole blood. The receptors derive from an adult who was a healthcare worker with PCR-confirmed SARS-CoV-2 infection or an uninfected control (not recorded which). The CDR3 runs from the conserved cysteine through the conserved F or W.

j_call: TRBJ2-3
v_call: TRBV10-2
cdr3_aa: CASTPAGDTQYF

j_call: TRBJ2-7
v_call: TRBV6-5
cdr3_aa: CASSYWGGRPTVYEQYF

j_call: TRBJ2-5
v_call: TRBV7-2
cdr3_aa: CASSLGVGRETQYF

j_call: TRBJ1-1
v_call: TRBV14
cdr3_aa: CASSQVQGARNTEAFF

j_call: TRBJ2-1
v_call: TRBV12-3/TRBV12-4
cdr3_aa: CASTHGSDNYNEQFF

j_call: TRBJ2-4
v_call: TRBV11-3
cdr3_aa: CASSFGQGNIQYF

j_call: TRBJ2-1
v_call: TRBV11-3
cdr3_aa: CASRAQGQGVPYNEQFF

j_call: TRBJ2-1
v_call: TRBV13
cdr3_aa: CASSYEGLLAGGNEQFF

j_call: TRBJ1-1
v_call: TRBV7-2
cdr3_aa: CASSGLQANTEAFF

j_call: TRBJ2-7
v_call: TRBV7-9
cdr3_aa: CASSFTSGSYEQYF

j_call: TRBJ2-1
v_call: TRBV7-6
cdr3_aa: CASSLGGQGYNEQFF

j_call: TRBJ1-6
v_call: TRBV27
cdr3_aa: CASSLDRDNSPLHF

j_call: TRBJ2-2
v_call: TRBV19
cdr3_aa: CASKRPQDNTGELFF

j_call: TRBJ2-3
v_call: TRBV20-1
cdr3_aa: CSARPGITDTQYF

j_call: TRBJ2-2
v_call: TRBV7-6
cdr3_aa: CASSLMGRTNTGELFF

j_call: TRBJ2-2
v_call: TRBV7-3
cdr3_aa: CASSLSQANTGELFF

j_call: TRBJ2-3
v_call: TRBV27
cdr3_aa: CASSRPGLAGVRDTQYF

j_call: TRBJ1-6
v_call: TRBV2
cdr3_aa: CASRNRAENSPLHF

j_call: TRBJ2-1
v_call: TRBV7-2
cdr3_aa: CASSLQRRGPYNEQFF

j_call: TRBJ1-3
v_call: TRBV7-9
cdr3_aa: CASSRLLDRERNTIYF

j_call: TRBJ1-2
v_call: TRBV5-1
cdr3_aa: CASSLRDRAYDYGYTF

j_call: TRBJ1-4
v_call: TRBV7-9
cdr3_aa: CASSLTPNEKLFF

j_call: TRBJ2-3
v_call: TRBV11-3
cdr3_aa: CASRPNRPTDTQYF

j_call: TRBJ2-3
v_call: TRBV7-2
cdr3_aa: CASSLGGTDTQYF

j_call: TRBJ2-7
v_call: TRBV24-1
cdr3_aa: CATSDSGTVDYEQYF

j_call: TRBJ2-1
v_call: TRBV5-1
cdr3_aa: CASSDYNEQFF

j_call: TRBJ2-7
v_call: TRBV12-3/TRBV12-4
cdr3_aa: CASKSGSREQYF

j_call: TRBJ2-1
v_call: TRBV5-1
cdr3_aa: CASSGLAGALGSYNEQFF

j_call: TRBJ2-5
v_call: TRBV27
cdr3_aa: CASSLVGVGETQYF

j_call: TRBJ2-7
v_call: TRBV19
cdr3_aa: CASSIGTSGTSYEQYF

j_call: TRBJ1-1
v_call: TRBV5-1
cdr3_aa: CASSWGEGRANMNTEAFF

j_call: TRBJ2-3
v_call: TRBV7-9
cdr3_aa: CASSGTGLARTDTQYF

j_call: TRBJ2-1
v_call: TRBV7-9
cdr3_aa: CASRLTGMDEQFF

j_call: TRBJ2-7
v_call: TRBV28
cdr3_aa: CASSYSVSAFYEQYF

j_call: TRBJ2-5
v_call: TRBV5-4
cdr3_aa: CASSSRKETQYF

j_call: TRBJ2-5
v_call: TRBV20-1
cdr3_aa: CSASKLIHGQRLGTQYF

j_call: TRBJ2-5
v_call: TRBV11-2
cdr3_aa: CASSSTGNLRETQYF

j_call: TRBJ1-1
v_call: TRBV5-1
cdr3_aa: CASSLEAGSEAFF

j_call: TRBJ2-7
v_call: TRBV28
cdr3_aa: CASSPGRLYSEQYF

j_call: TRBJ2-3
v_call: TRBV7-9
cdr3_aa: CASSLDAGGGTDTQYF

j_call: TRBJ2-1
v_call: TRBV10-3
cdr3_aa: CAISRTSGDNEQFF

j_call: TRBJ2-7
v_call: TRBV25-1
cdr3_aa: CASSEMSEQYF